This TCR beta chain was observed in a study of cytomegalovirus exposure and HLA in healthy donors. Study-wide points: The study found most TCR sequences rare, yet found some public TCRs in many donors.

As regards this clone: Antigen unknown. One junction end disagrees with the germline gene, perhaps due to a read error.

The study ran its PCR with 60 Vbeta and 13 Jbeta primers. TCRdb's copy holds only in-frame clones and misses some; the assay was immunoSEQ multiplex PCR. The table has 95,000 to 150,000 clones, about 80% seen once. This clonotype originated in a woman between 50 and 59 years old in good health and CMV-seronegative. Input material: PBMCs.

The CDR3 loop is CSSSLSVVTGLAGVNEQFF. CDR3 DNA sequence: TGTTCCAGCAGCTTATCGGTAGTGACGGGACTAGCGGGAGTCAATGAGCAGTTCTTC. The J gene is TRBJ2-1, the V gene TRBV7-9; TRBD2 matches 14 bases. The CDR3 contains 19 residues. Germline V CDR1 and CDR2: SEHNR, FQNEAQ (reference sequence).